This TCR beta chain was sequenced during a study of T cells after yellow fever vaccination (dated by TCRdb to about 2019). In terms of the full investigation: The SMART-Seq v4 Ultra Low Input RNA kit was used to prepare libraries from fractions with low cell numbers. The cohort comprised two healthy male donors, one aged 18 to 29 and one aged 30 to 40 years. Bulk TCR alpha and beta repertoires were sequenced longitudinally to track T-cell clones before and after primary and booster YFV17D yellow fever vaccination. Blood was collected at multiple timepoints before and after primary and secondary immunization, and bulk PBMC replicates and cell subsets were isolated.

The sample holds a few counts of this clonotype. This receptor's antigen is unknown. No base-level quality is on record; no much larger clone is a single base apart. TCRdb lists the instrument as Illumina NovaSeq 6000. TCR cDNA was made using 5'RACE template switching, a step that added a universal primer site and unique molecular identifiers. cDNA synthesis was primed from both the TCR alpha and TCR beta constant segments. Library amplification used two PCR steps, and the second PCR step added sample barcodes and sequencing adapters. Libraries were sequenced on Illumina HiSeq 2500 (2x100 bp) or NovaSeq (2x150 bp). Per the source publication's procedure: MIGEC handled demultiplexing of reads and collapsing into UMI consensus sequences, while MiXCR performed V(D)J alignment. Vaccine-responding clonotypes were identified with edgeR using replicate PBMC samples, with FDR below 0.01 and a log2 fold change above 5 up to day 15 being required. Bulk clonotypes were assigned CD4 or CD8 identity according to which sequenced CD4 or CD8 repertoire held them at higher abundance. TCRdb cleaned the public reads at Q25 with fastp, built clones with MiXCR and kept in-frame beta chains. Each entry is one CDR3 protein sequence, shown with its most common DNA and genes. The V and J calls reflect TCRdb's pipeline rather than the authors' work. The sample contains 150,000 to 200,000 distinct CDR3 sequences, approximately 9.9% of them found a single time. The top ten constitute 30% to 45% of the sample.

Sequences SGHNT (CDR1) and YYREEE (CDR2) are obtained from the germline V gene (reference sequence). V and J are truncated by 2 bases and 1 base respectively, leaving an intervening sequence of 12 bases. The CDR3, from cysteine to phenylalanine, totals 16 residues. Only the CDR3 DNA stays, 48 bases, in frame from base 1. According to the study, the label for this sample's treatment or condition signals: live attenuated yellow fever vaccine strain. PBMCs were isolated from peripheral blood using a standard Ficoll-Paque protocol. Dynabeads CD4 and CD8 positive selection kits were used to isolate CD4 and CD8 T-cell fractions. TriZol was used to extract RNA from bulk PBMCs, from CD4 and CD8 fractions, and from dextramer-positive and dextramer-negative fractions. Points the paper makes about the study in general: A small fraction of clonotypes showed up in both the CD4 and CD8 compartments, probably as a result of convergent recombination. Most clones expanded after primary vaccination (96% of CD4 and approximately 90% of CD8) were re-detected after the booster, suggesting that broad memory maintenance occurred. Compared with the primary T-cell response, the secondary T-cell response was weaker but faster, peaking on day 5 rather than day 15. Because only a couple of donors were included in the study, the extent to which the findings can be generalized is limited. Because abundant contaminating clonotypes from the bulk population could be contained in FACS-sorted repertoires, computational filtering was required.

The clonotype originates from a man aged 18 to 29 who received the YFV17D yellow fever vaccine. Specimen: CD8+ T cells sorted from PBMCs, collected 15 days after the yellow fever booster vaccination. The V and J segments used are TRBV5-4 and TRBJ2-2; the D call is possibly TRBD1 or TRBD2, each sharing 5 bases. The DNA sequence is given as TGTGCCAGCAGCTTTTTCGGGGCCTTGAACACCGGGGAGCTGTTTTTT. Translated, this is CASSFFGALNTGELFF.